These 10 T cell receptor beta chains share one sample of origin, sequenced in a study of chemoradiotherapy in HPV16-positive cancers. Sequencing used immunoSEQ multiplex PCR; TCRdb keeps in-frame clones, though not all of them. The table lists fewer than 2,000 clones, around 80% of them singletons, with about a tenth in the top ten. This specimen was tumor tissue, taken from a patient who underwent chemoradiotherapy. The receptors were gathered from a human donor with HPV-associated anogenital cancer.

V and J are TRBV19 and TRBJ2-7; D may correspond to TRBD1 or TRBD2 (5 bases each). CDR1 is LNHDA and CDR2 is SQIVND in the germline V gene (reference sequence). The CDR3 runs 14 residues. With 7 bases removed from V and 2 bases from J, the gap between germline ends came to 15 bases. The CDR3 DNA reads TGTGCCAGTACCCCCCGGGACCGTGCCTACGAGCAGTACTTC. This encodes CASTPRDRAYEQYF.

This sequence joins TRBV4-1 and TRBJ2-2; no reliable D call. CDR3 length equals 15 residues. From germline, CDR1 is MGHRA and CDR2 YSYEKL. V shed 0 bases and J shed 4 bases, with 9 bases lying between them. This CDR3 reads CASSQDGFSTGELFF. DNA of the CDR3: TGCGCCAGCAGCCAAGATGGGTTTAGCACCGGGGAGCTGTTTTTT.

The chain employs TRBV28 and TRBJ1-6; 8 positions agree with TRBD1. The ends lost 3 bases at V and 7 bases at J; junction bases unmatched: 5. CDR1 is MDHEN, CDR2 SYDVKM, per germline. The CDR3 has 15 amino acids. CDR3 in amino acids: CASSLGQVANSPLHF. CDR3 bases: TGTGCCAGCAGTTTGGGACAGGTCGCCAATTCACCCCTCCACTTT.

This chain connects TRBV7-9 to TRBJ2-7, with 7 bases aligning to TRBD1. V lost 5 bases, J lost 3 bases, and 4 bases stayed unmatched. The CDR3 is made up of 13 amino acids. Per the germline V gene, CDR1 is SEHNR and CDR2 is FQNEAQ (reference sequence). CDR3 DNA sequence: TGTGCCAGCAGCCCTACAGGGGACTACGAGCAGTACTTC. Residues: CASSPTGDYEQYF.

This chain uses TRBV5-8 with TRBJ2-5; tentative D call: TRBD2 (5 bases). CDR1 and CDR2 from the germline V gene are SGHTS and YDEGEE. The CDR3 has 16 residues. Trimming pared 0 bases from V and 7 bases from J, leaving 19 bases between. The CDR3 coding sequence is TGTGCCAGCAGCTTGGGATCGACTCTAGCAAAAGCGACCCAGTACTTC. It is translated as CASSLGSTLAKATQYF.

V is TRBV5-1 and J is TRBJ2-3; 9 bases agree with TRBD2. V trimming: 2 bases; J trimming: 1 base; junction bases outside the gene matches: 2. CDR1 is SGHRS and CDR2 is YFSETQ in the germline V gene. The CDR3 runs 15 residues. This CDR3 reads CASSLLAGGTDTQYF. The DNA of the CDR3 is TGCGCCAGCAGCTTACTAGCGGGTGGCACAGATACGCAGTATTTT.

The DNA of the CDR3 is TGTGCCAGCAGTGATGCGACAGGGCCCAACTATGGCTACACCTTC. As protein: CASSDATGPNYGYTF. The V call is TRBV6-6, the J call TRBJ1-2; 7 bases fit TRBD1. In germline, CDR1 is MNHNY, CDR2 SVGAGI (reference sequence). There are 15 residues in the CDR3. The trim removed 5 bases at V and 2 bases at J, leaving 8 bases unmatched.

Here the CDR3 DNA reads TGTGCCAGCTCACCACAGGTCGGGGAGCCTTTCTCCTACGAGCAGTACTTC. It yields the protein CASSPQVGEPFSYEQYF. The genes are TRBV18 and TRBJ2-7, with D possibly matching TRBD2 (5 bases). The length of the CDR3 is 17 residues. The germline V and J ends were trimmed by 1 base and 0 bases, with 16 bases remaining between them. Germline CDR1 reads KGHSH; CDR2 reads LQKENI. Using reference TRBV18 and TRBJ2-7 for the parts outside the CDR3, the full variable domain is NAGVMQNPRHLVRRRGQEARLRCSPMKGHSHVYWYRQLPEEGLKFMVYLQKENIIDESGMPKERFSAEFPKEGPSILRIQQVVRGDSAAYFCASSPQVGEPFSYEQYFGPGTRLTVT.

J is TRBJ2-3 and V is TRBV28; no clear D. The V and J ends lost 7 bases and 8 bases respectively, with 19 bases between them. The CDR3 loop spans 14 amino acids. Germline values: CDR1 MDHEN, CDR2 SYDVKM. The CDR3 protein is CASTIGRISSTQYF. CDR3 DNA: TGTGCCAGCACCATAGGACGCATAAGCAGTACGCAGTATTTT.

V usage is TRBV19 and J usage is TRBJ1-1; tentatively, D is TRBD1 (5 bases). Deletions cut 3 bases from V and 0 bases from J, with 11 bases between. The CDR3 extends over 15 amino acids. Germline V gene lookup returns CDR1 LNHDA and CDR2 SQIVND (reference sequence). CDR3 DNA: TGTGCCAGTAGTATTGGGGGGGTTTTGAACACTGAAGCTTTCTTT. It specifies CASSIGGVLNTEAFF.